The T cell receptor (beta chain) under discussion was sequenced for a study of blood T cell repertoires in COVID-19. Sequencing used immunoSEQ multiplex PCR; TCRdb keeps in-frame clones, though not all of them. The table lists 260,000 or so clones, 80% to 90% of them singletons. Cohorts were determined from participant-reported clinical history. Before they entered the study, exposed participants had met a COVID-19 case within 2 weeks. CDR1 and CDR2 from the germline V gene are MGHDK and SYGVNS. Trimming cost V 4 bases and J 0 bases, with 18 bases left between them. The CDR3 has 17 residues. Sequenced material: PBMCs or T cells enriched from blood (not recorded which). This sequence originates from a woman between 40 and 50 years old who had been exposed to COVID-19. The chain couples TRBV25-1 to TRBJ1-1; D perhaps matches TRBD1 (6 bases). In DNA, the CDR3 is TGTGCCAGCAGTGTTCAGGGGACCCCTCCTCTGAACACTGAAGCTTTCTTT. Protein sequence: CASSVQGTPPLNTEAFF.